These 13 T cell receptor beta chains were all obtained from the same sample, sequenced in a study of post-analysis software for immune sequencing data. Their specific antigens are unknown. Findings of the study overall: In patients, about five TRBV segments were more frequent than in controls, with TRBV5-6, TRBV5-1 and TRBV20-1 among them.

Unique-molecular-identifier-tagged TCR beta cDNA libraries were used. TCRdb used MiXCR to reprocess the PCR reads, holding one entry per CDR3 protein. The data hold 380,000 or so distinct CDR3 sequences, with roughly 35% observed a single time. The material sequenced was blood. The receptors shown here come from a girl aged 10-17 years with multiple sclerosis.

V usage is TRBV3-1 and J usage is TRBJ1-2; no firm D call. The CDR3 length is 12 residues. V shed 0 bases and J shed 10 bases, with 9 bases lying between them. Germline loops: CDR1 LGHDT, CDR2 YNNKEL (reference sequence). The CDR3 here is CASSQEGFDYTF. As DNA, the CDR3 is TGTGCCAGCAGCCAAGAAGGTTTCGACTACACCTTC. The whole variable domain, remainder taken from reference TRBV3-1 and TRBJ1-2, is DTAVSQTPKYLVTQMGNDKSIKCEQNLGHDTMYWYKQDSKKFLKIMFSYNNKELIINETVPNRFSPKSPDKAHLNLHINSLELGDSAVYFCASSQEGFDYTFGSGTRLTVV.

This clonotype was seen a few times. The chain links TRBV18 to TRBJ2-7; perhaps TRBD2 as D (6 bases). V lost 6 bases and J lost 0, with 12 bases in between. Germline CDR1 KGHSH, CDR2 LQKENI. The CDR3 totals 14 residues. CDR3 loop: CASSLRDSSYEQYF. The CDR3 DNA sequence: TGTGCCAGCTCCCTCCGGGACTCCTCCTACGAGCAGTACTTC.

This clonotype was detected a few times. The chain combines TRBV20-1 with TRBJ2-7, with D maybe TRBD1 (5 bases). With 3 bases removed from V and 2 bases from J, the gap between germline ends came to 8 bases. The germline gives CDR1 DFQATT, CDR2 SNEGSKA (reference sequence). The CDR3 is 12 residues long. CDR3 DNA: TGCAGTGCTAGGCTCAGGGCCTACGAGCAGTACTTC. Its protein product is CSARLRAYEQYF.

The chain couples TRBV5-1 to TRBJ2-4; weak D call: TRBD2 (6 bases). The DNA matches TRBJ2-5 better at its end, which makes the J call doubtful. Germline assignment: CDR1 SGHRS and CDR2 YFSETQ. The CDR3 has 13 amino acids. As DNA, the CDR3 is TGCGCCAGCAGCTTTGCGGGGCTGGAGACCCAGTACTTC. Its protein product is CASSFAGLETQYF.

This clonotype was detected a few times. The rearrangement uses TRBV20-1 and TRBJ2-7, with no clear D. The CDR3 is 14 amino acids. V gave up 6 bases and J gave up 2 bases, with 17 bases separating them. CDR1 and CDR2 from the germline V gene are DFQATT and SNEGSKA (reference sequence). The CDR3 DNA reads as TGCAGTGCACCCGCGATACCGGATCCCTACGAGCAGTACTTC. This gives the protein CSAPAIPDPYEQYF.

V usage is TRBV5-6 and J usage is TRBJ1-5, with D hard to call. V was clipped by 2 bases and J by 4 bases, with 16 bases between them. Germline CDR1 and CDR2: SGHDT and YYEEEE. The CDR3 totals 16 residues. In nucleotides, the CDR3 is TGTGCCAGCAGCTTCGACGGGCCCAGAGCTAATCAGCCCCAGCATTTT. Amino acids: CASSFDGPRANQPQHF.

This clonotype turned up a few times. The J gene is TRBJ2-1, the V gene TRBV18; 9 positions agree with TRBD1. Trimming at V came to 3 bases and at J to 7 bases, leaving 19 bases not matched to a gene. The CDR3 sequence is 19 residues long. Germline V gene data show CDR1 as KGHSH and CDR2 as LQKENI. The CDR3 loop reads CASSPLALLPDRGGNEQFF. CDR3 sequence (DNA): TGTGCCAGCTCACCCTTAGCCCTACTTCCGGACAGGGGTGGGAATGAGCAGTTCTTC.

There are a few counts of this clonotype. The gene calls are TRBV6-6 and TRBJ2-3; possible D gene TRBD2, 6 bases. This CDR3 contains 17 residues. V lost 0 bases, J lost 0 bases, and 13 bases lay in between. Germline CDR1 is MNHNY and CDR2 is SVGAGI (reference sequence). As DNA, the CDR3 is TGTGCCAGCAGTTACTCGAGTAGGGCGGGGAGCACAGATACGCAGTATTTT. It is translated as CASSYSSRAGSTDTQYF.

The CDR3 DNA reads as TGTGCCAGCAGTTACTCGAAGGTGAAGGGCCTATACGAGCAGTACTTC. Translated: CASSYSKVKGLYEQYF. The chain recombines TRBV6-2 or TRBV6-3 with TRBJ2-7, with D uncertain. V lost 0 bases to trimming and J lost 4 bases, with 16 bases between them. Germline CDR1 MNHEY, CDR2 SVGEGT. This CDR3 has 16 amino acids.

This clonotype was seen a handful of times. The rearrangement joins TRBV6-1 to TRBJ2-6; the match to TRBD1 covers 10 bases. Trimming took 6 bases from V and 2 from J; bases not matched to a gene: 13. The V gene's germline CDR1 is MNHNS and CDR2 SASEGT. This CDR3 comprises 19 residues. CDR3 sequence: CASSSPVGTGVAGANVLTF. The CDR3 coding sequence is TGTGCCAGCAGCTCACCCGTGGGGACAGGGGTCGCTGGGGCCAACGTCCTGACTTTC.

This clonotype was seen a handful of times. The chain employs TRBV20-1 and TRBJ1-2, with unresolved D. In germline, CDR1 is DFQATT, CDR2 SNEGSKA (reference sequence). There are 8 residues in the CDR3. Trimming cost V 5 bases and J 7 bases, with 2 bases left between them. The DNA of the CDR3 is TGCAGTGCTCCTGGCTACACCTTC. It yields the protein CSAPGYTF.

The rearrangement uses TRBV28 and TRBJ1-1; unclear D gene. V was shortened by 5 bases and J by 3 bases, with 10 bases between the two germline ends. The CDR3 runs 13 residues. Germline CDR1 is MDHEN and CDR2 is SYDVKM. The CDR3 reads CASSARPYTEAFF. The DNA for the CDR3 is TGTGCCAGCAGTGCTCGACCCTACACTGAAGCTTTCTTT.

The CDR3 here is CATSRDRRVPYEQYF. The CDR3 DNA follows: TGTGCCACCAGCAGAGATCGAAGGGTGCCCTACGAGCAGTACTTC. The chain carries TRBV15 and TRBJ2-7; D remains unclear. V gave up 0 bases and J gave up 2 bases, with 11 bases separating them. Germline CDR1 and CDR2: LNHNV and YYDKDF (reference sequence). CDR3 size: 15 residues.